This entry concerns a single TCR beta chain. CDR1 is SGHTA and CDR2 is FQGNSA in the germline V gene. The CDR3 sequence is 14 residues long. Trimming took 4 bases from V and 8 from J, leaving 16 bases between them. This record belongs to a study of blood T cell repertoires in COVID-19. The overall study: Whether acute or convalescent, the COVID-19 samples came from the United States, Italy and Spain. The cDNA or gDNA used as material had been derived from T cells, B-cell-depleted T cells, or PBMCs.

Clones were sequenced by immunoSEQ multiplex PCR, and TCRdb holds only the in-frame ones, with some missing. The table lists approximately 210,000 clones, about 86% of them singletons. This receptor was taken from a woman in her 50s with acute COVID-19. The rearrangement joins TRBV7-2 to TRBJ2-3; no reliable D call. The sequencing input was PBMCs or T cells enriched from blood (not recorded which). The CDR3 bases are TGTGCCAGCAGCTACGTCACTCCCCCCGGTACGCAGTATTTT. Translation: CASSYVTPPGTQYF.